Listed here are 5 T cell receptor beta chains from one sample, sequenced in a study of T cells in women clearing cervical HPV infection. Some clones are missing from TCRdb's copy, which holds only in-frame ones; the method was immunoSEQ multiplex PCR. Here the sample table reports roughly 30,000 clones. Sequencing was carried out using blood buffy coat. The source is a woman aged 18 to 69 with a cervical HPV16 infection that either progressed to CIN3+ or cleared (not recorded which).

About this clone: Read sequence stops 3 residues before the CDR3 end, and the germline J gene provides the missing end. The chain joins TRBV30 to TRBJ1-1; 10 positions match TRBD1. The CDR3 spans 15 residues. V gave up 4 bases and J gave up 5 bases; unmatched junction bases: 10. Per germline, CDR1 GTSNPN and CDR2 SVGIG (reference sequence). The CDR3 here is CAWIPAGQGRTEAFF. The sequenced part of the CDR3 DNA is TGTGCCTGGATCCCGGCGGGACAGGGGAGGACTGAA.

Worth noting for this clone: The read ends 3 residues shy of where the CDR3 ends; the end is completed using the germline J gene. The chain is built from TRBV7-2 and TRBJ1-5; D gene unclear. Between the trimmed V and J ends, which lost 3 bases and 0 bases, there was a span of 3 bases. CDR1 and CDR2 from the germline V gene are SGHTA and FQGNSA. CDR3 length: 13 amino acids. The part of the CDR3 DNA that was read is TGTGCCAGCAGCTTCAATAGCAATCAGCCC. Translating it yields CASSFNSNQP. Given in full, the CDR3 is CASSFNSNQPQHF.

To note about this clone: The read terminates 3 residues ahead of where the CDR3 ends, so the germline J gene completes it. The genes are TRBV14 and TRBJ1-1; D remains ambiguous. CDR1 and CDR2 (germline): SGHDN, FVKESK. The CDR3 is made up of 15 amino acids. V lost 0 bases and J 1 base, leaving 9 bases between the germline ends. The sequenced part of the CDR3 DNA is TGTGCCAGCAGCCAAGATCCGGGGAAGAACACTGAA. Translating gives CASSQDPGKNTE. The full-length CDR3 reads as CASSQDPGKNTEAFF.

In regard to this clone: The missing CDR3 end, 3 residues past where the read stops, is filled in from the germline J gene. The chain couples TRBV7-2 to TRBJ2-7, with a tentative D call TRBD2 (7 bases). The CDR3 contains 14 residues. The V and J ends lost 8 bases and 3 bases respectively, with 17 bases between them. In germline, CDR1 is SGHTA, CDR2 FQGNSA. The CDR3 sequence: CASSVGGGFYEQYF. CDR3 DNA (partial): TGTGCCAGCTCCGTAGGGGGGGGGTTCTACGAG.

Details on this clone: The CDR3 end lies 3 residues beyond the end of the read and is filled in from the germline J gene. The chain links TRBV7-3 to TRBJ2-5, with a possible D match to TRBD1 (6 bases). The germline CDR1 and CDR2 sequences are SGHTA and FQGTGA. V was cut by 4 bases and J by 0 bases, with 12 bases left in between. The CDR3 is made up of 15 amino acids. CDR3 sequence: CASSSTGHNQETQYF. The DNA read from the CDR3 is TGTGCCAGCAGCTCCACGGGACACAACCAAGAGACC.